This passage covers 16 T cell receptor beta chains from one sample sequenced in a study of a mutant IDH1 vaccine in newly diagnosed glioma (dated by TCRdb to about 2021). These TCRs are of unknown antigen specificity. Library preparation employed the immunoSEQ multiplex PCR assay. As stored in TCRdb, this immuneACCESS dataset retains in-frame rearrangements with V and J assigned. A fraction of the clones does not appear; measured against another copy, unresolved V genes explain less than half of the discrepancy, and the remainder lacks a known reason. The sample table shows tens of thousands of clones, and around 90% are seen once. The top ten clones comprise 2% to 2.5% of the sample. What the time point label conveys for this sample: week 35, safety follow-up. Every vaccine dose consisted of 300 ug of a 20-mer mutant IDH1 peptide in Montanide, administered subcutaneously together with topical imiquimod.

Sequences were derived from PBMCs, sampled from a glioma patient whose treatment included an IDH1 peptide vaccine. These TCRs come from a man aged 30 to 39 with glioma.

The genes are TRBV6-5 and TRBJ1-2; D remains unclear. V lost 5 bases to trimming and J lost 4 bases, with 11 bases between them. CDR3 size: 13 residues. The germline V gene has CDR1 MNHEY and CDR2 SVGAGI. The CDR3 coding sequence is TGTGCCAGCAGTAATGTTGGCGGCTATGGCTACACCTTC. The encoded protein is CASSNVGGYGYTF.

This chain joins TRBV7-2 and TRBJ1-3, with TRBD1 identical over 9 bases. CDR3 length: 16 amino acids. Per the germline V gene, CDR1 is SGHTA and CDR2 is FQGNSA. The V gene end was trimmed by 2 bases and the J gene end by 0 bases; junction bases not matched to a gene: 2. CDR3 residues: CASSLMTGGSGNTIYF. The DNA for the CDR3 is TGTGCCAGCAGCTTAATGACAGGGGGCTCTGGAAACACCATATATTTT.

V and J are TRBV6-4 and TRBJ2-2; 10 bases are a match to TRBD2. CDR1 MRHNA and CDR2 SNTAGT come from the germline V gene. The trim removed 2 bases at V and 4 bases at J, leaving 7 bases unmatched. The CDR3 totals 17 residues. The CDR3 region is CASSDRLAGAFTGELFF. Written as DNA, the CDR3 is TGTGCCAGCAGTGACCGTCTAGCGGGAGCCTTCACCGGGGAGCTGTTTTTT.

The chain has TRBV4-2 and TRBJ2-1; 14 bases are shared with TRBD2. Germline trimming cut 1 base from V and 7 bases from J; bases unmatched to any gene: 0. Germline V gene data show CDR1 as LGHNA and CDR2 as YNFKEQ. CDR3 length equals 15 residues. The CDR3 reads CASSQGLAGGNEQFF. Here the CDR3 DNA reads TGTGCCAGCAGCCAAGGACTAGCGGGGGGGAATGAGCAGTTCTTC.

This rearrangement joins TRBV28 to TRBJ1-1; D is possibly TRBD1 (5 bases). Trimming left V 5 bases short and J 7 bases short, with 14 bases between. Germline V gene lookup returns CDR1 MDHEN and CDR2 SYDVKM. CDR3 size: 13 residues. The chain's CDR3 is CASSKGTVREAFF. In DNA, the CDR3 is TGTGCCAGCAGTAAAGGGACGGTGCGTGAAGCTTTCTTT.

CDR3 residues: CASSLELGQGRYREQYF. In DNA, the CDR3 is TGTGCCAGCAGCTTAGAGCTAGGACAGGGTCGTTATCGCGAGCAGTACTTC. This chain uses TRBV7-8 with TRBJ2-7, with 8 bases that match TRBD1. After removal of 1 base from V and 6 bases from J, the junction contained 14 bases not matched to a gene. The CDR3 sequence is 17 residues long. The germline V gene encodes CDR1 SGHVS and CDR2 FQNEAQ.

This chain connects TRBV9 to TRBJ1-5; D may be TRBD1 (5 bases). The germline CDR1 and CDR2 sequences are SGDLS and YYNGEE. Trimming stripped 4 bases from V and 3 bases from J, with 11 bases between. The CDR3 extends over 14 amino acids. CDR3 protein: CASSREGYNQPQHF. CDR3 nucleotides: TGTGCCAGCAGCCGAGAGGGGTACAATCAGCCCCAGCATTTT. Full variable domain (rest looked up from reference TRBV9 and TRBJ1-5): DSGVTQTPKHLITATGQRVTLRCSPRSGDLSVYWYQQSLDQGLQFLIQYYNGEERAKGNILERFSAQQFPDLHSELNLSSLELGDSALYFCASSREGYNQPQHFGDGTRLSIL.

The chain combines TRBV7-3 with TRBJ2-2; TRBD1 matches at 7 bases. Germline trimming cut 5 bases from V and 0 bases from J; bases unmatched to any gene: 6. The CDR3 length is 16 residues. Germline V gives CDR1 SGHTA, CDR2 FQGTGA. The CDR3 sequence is CASSLQGPANTGELFF. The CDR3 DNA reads TGTGCCAGCAGCCTACAGGGGCCCGCGAACACCGGGGAGCTGTTTTTT.

CDR3 residues: CASSYGPGDSSYEQYF. CDR3 coding DNA: TGTGCCAGCAGTTACGGCCCAGGGGATAGCTCCTACGAGCAGTACTTC. The rearrangement links TRBV6-4 to TRBJ2-7; a weak D match, TRBD1 (6 bases). With 5 bases removed from V and 0 bases from J, the gap between germline ends came to 17 bases. Germline V CDR1 and CDR2: MRHNA, SNTAGT. This CDR3 is built from 16 residues.

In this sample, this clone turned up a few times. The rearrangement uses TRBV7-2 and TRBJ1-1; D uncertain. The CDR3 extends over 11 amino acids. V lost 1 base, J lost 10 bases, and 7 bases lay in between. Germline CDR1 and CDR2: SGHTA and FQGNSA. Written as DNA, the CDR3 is TGTGCCAGCAGCTTAGGTCTTGGAGCTTTCTTT. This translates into CASSLGLGAFF.

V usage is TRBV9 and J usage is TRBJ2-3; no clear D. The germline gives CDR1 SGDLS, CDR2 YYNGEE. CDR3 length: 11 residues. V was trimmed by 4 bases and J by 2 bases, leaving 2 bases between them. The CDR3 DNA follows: TGTGCCAGCAGCTACACAGATACGCAGTATTTT. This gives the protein CASSYTDTQYF.

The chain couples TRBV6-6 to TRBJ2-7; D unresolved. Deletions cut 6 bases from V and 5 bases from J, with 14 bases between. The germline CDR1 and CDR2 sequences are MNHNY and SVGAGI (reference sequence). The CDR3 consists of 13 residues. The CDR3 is CASRFPQSDEQYF. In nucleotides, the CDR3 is TGTGCCAGCAGGTTCCCACAAAGCGACGAGCAGTACTTC.

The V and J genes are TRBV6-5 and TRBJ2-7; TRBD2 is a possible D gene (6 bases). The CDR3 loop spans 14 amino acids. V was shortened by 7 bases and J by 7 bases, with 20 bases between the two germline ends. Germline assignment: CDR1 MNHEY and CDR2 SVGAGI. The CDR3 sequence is CASTPAGWGEEQYF. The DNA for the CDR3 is TGTGCCAGCACCCCCGCGGGGTGGGGTGAAGAGCAGTACTTC.

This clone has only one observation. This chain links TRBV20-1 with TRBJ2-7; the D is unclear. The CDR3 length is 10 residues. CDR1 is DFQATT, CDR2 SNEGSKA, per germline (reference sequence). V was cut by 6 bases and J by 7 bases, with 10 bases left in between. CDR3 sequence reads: CSAPWPEQYF. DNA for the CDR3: TGCAGTGCGCCGTGGCCAGAGCAGTACTTC.

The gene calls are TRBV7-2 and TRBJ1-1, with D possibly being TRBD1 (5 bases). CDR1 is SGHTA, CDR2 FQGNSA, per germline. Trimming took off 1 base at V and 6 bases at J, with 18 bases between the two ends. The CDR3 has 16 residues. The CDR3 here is CASSLERSGSGAEAFF. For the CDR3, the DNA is TGTGCCAGCAGCTTAGAACGGTCCGGGTCGGGGGCTGAAGCTTTCTTT. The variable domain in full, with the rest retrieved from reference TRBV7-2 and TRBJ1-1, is GAGVSQSPSNKVTEKGKDVELRCDPISGHTALYWYRQSLGQGLEFLIYFQGNSAPDKSGLPSDRFSAERTGGSVSTLTIQRTQQEDSAVYLCASSLERSGSGAEAFFGQGTRLTVV.

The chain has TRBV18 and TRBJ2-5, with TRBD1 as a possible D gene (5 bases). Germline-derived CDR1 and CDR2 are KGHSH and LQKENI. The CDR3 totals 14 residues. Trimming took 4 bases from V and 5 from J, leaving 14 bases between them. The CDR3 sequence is CASSQGVLVETQYF. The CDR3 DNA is TGTGCCAGCTCACAAGGGGTTTTAGTGGAGACCCAGTACTTC.